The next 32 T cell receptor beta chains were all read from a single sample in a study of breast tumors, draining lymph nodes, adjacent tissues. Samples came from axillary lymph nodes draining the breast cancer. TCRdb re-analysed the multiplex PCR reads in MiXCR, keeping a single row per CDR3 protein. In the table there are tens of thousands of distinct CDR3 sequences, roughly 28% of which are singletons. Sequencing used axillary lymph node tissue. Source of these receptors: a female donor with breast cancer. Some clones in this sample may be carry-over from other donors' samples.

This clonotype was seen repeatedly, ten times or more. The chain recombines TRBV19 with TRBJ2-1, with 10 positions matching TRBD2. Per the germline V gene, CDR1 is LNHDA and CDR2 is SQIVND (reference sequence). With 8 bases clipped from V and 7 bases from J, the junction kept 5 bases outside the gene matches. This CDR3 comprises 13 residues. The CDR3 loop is CASASGSPNEQFF. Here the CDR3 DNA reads TGTGCCAGTGCTAGCGGGAGCCCTAATGAGCAGTTCTTC. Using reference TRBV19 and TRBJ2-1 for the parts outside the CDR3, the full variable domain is DGGITQSPKYLFRKEGQNVTLSCEQNLNHDAMYWYRQDPGQGLRLIYYSQIVNDFQKGDIAEGYSVSREKKESFPLTVTSAQKNPTAFYLCASASGSPNEQFFGPGTRLTVL.

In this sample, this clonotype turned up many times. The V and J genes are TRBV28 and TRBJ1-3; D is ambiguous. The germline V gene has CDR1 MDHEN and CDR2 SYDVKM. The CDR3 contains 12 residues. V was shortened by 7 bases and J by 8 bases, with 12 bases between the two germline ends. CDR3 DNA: TGTGCCAGCAAGGCCGAGGAGCACACCATATATTTT. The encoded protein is CASKAEEHTIYF.

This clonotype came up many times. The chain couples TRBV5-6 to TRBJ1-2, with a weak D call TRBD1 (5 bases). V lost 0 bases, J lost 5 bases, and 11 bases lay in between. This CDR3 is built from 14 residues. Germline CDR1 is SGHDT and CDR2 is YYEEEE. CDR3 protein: CASSLGGPAYGYTF. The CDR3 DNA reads TGTGCCAGCAGCTTGGGGGGCCCTGCTTATGGCTACACCTTC. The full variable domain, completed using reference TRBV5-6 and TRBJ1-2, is DAGVTQSPTHLIKTRGQQVTLRCSPKSGHDTVSWYQQALGQGPQFIFQYYEEEERQRGNFPDRFSGHQFPNYSSELNVNALLLGDSALYLCASSLGGPAYGYTFGSGTRLTVV.

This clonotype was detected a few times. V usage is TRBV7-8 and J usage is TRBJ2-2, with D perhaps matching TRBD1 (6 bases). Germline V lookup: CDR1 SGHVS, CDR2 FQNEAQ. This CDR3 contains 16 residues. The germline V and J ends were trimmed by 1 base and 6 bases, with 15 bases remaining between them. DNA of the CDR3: TGTGCCAGCAGCTTAGTATCCCGGACAGTAGCCGGGGAGCTGTTTTTT. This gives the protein CASSLVSRTVAGELFF. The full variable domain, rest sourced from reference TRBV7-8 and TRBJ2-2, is GAGVSQSPRYKVAKRGQDVALRCDPISGHVSLFWYQQALGQGPEFLTYFQNEAQLDKSGLPSDRFFAERPEGSVSTLKIQRTQQEDSAVYLCASSLVSRTVAGELFFGEGSRLTVL.

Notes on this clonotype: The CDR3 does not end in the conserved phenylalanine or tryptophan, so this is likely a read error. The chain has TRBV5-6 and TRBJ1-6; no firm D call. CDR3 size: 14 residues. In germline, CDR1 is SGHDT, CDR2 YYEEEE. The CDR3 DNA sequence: TGTGCCAGCAGCTTGGGCGGCAGGAATTCCCCCCTCCACATT. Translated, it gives CASSLGGRNSPLHI.

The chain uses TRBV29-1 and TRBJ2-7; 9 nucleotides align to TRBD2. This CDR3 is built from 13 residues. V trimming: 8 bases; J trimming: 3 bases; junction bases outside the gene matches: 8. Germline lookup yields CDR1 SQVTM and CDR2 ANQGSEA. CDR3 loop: CSQWLAGIYEQYF. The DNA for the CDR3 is TGCAGCCAGTGGCTAGCGGGAATCTACGAGCAGTACTTC.

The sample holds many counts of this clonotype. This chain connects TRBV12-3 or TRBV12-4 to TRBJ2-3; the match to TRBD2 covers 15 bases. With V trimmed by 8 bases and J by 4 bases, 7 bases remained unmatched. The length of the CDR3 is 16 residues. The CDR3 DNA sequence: TGTGCCAGCGGGGGACTAGCGGGAGGAGGGGCAGATACGCAGTATTTT. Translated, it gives CASGGLAGGGADTQYF.

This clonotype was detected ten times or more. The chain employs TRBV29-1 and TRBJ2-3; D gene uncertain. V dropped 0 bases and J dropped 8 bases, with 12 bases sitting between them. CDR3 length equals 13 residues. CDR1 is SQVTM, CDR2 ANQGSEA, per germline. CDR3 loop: CSVEELGTGTQYF. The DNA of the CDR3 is TGCAGCGTTGAAGAACTGGGAACTGGTACGCAGTATTTT.

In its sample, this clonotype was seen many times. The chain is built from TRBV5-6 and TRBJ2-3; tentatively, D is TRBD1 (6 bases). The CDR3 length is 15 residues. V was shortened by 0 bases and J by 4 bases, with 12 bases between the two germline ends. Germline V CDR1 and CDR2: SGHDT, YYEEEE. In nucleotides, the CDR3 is TGTGCCAGCAGCTTGGGCCAGGGGAAGGCAGATACGCAGTATTTT. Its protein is CASSLGQGKADTQYF. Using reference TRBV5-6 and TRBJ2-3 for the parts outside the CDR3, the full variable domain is DAGVTQSPTHLIKTRGQQVTLRCSPKSGHDTVSWYQQALGQGPQFIFQYYEEEERQRGNFPDRFSGHQFPNYSSELNVNALLLGDSALYLCASSLGQGKADTQYFGPGTRLTVL.

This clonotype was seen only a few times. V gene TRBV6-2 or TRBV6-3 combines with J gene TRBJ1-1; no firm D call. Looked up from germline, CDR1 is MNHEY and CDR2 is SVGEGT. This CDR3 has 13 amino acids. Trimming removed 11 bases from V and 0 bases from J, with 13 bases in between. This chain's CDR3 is CASRTRLNTEAFF. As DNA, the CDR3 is TGTGCCTCCAGAACCCGACTGAACACTGAAGCTTTCTTT.

Here the CDR3 DNA reads TGTGCCGATTCCCGGGACAGTTTCTCCTACGAGCAGTACTTC. It specifies CADSRDSFSYEQYF. The chain combines TRBV11-1 with TRBJ2-7; 7 bases map to TRBD1. V lost 11 bases and J lost 0; bases outside the gene matches: 10. The CDR3 runs to 14 residues. The germline V gene has CDR1 SGHAT and CDR2 FQDESV (reference sequence). Variable domain in full (rest from reference TRBV11-1 and TRBJ2-7): EAEVAQSPRYKITEKSQAVAFWCDPISGHATLYWYRQILGQGPELLVQFQDESVVDDSQLPKDRFSAERLKGVDSTLKIQPAELGDSAMYLCADSRDSFSYEQYFGPGTRLTVT.

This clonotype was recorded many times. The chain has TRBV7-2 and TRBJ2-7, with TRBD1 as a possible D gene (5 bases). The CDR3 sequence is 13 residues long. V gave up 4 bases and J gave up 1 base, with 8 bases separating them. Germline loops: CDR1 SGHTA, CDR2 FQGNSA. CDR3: CASSSTGSYEQYF. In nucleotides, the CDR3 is TGTGCCAGCAGCTCAACAGGATCCTACGAGCAGTACTTC.

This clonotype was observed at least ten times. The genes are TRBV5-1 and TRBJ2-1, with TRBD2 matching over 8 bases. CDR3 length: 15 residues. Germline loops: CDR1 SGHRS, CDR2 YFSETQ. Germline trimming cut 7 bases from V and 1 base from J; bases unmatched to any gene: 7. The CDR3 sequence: CASGSGTSSYNEQFF. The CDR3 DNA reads TGCGCCAGCGGTAGCGGGACCTCTTCCTACAATGAGCAGTTCTTC.

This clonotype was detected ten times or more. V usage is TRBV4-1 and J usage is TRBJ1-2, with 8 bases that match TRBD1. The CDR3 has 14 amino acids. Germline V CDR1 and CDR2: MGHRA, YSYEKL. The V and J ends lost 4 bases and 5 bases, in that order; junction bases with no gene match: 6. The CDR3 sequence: CASSRQQGDYGYTF. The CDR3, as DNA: TGCGCCAGCAGCCGCCAACAGGGGGATTATGGCTACACCTTC.

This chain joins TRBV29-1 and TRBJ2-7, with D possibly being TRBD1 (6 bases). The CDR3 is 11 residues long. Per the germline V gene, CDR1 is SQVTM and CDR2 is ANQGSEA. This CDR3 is CGAGDPNPSYF. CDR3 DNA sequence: TGCGGCGCAGGGGACCCAAACCCTTCGTACTTC.

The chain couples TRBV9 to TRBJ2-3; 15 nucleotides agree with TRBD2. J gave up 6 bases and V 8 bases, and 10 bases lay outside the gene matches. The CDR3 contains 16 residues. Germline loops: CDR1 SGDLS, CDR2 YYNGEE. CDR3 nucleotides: TGTGCCAGAAGCCCTACGGGGACTAGCGGGAGGGATACGCAGTATTTT. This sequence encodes CARSPTGTSGRDTQYF.

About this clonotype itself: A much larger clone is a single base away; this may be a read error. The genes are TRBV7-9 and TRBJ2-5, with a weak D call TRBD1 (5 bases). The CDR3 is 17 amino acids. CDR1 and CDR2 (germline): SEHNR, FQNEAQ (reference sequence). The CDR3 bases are TGTGCCAGCAGCTTAGGACGCCGGACATTGTACCAAGAGCCCCAGTACTTC. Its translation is CASSLGRRTLYQEPQYF.

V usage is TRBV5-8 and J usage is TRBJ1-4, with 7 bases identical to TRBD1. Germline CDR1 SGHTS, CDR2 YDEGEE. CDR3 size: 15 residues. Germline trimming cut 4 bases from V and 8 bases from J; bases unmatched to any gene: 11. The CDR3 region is CASSKGTAEGEKLFF. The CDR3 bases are TGTGCCAGCAGCAAGGGGACAGCGGAAGGGGAAAAACTGTTTTTT.

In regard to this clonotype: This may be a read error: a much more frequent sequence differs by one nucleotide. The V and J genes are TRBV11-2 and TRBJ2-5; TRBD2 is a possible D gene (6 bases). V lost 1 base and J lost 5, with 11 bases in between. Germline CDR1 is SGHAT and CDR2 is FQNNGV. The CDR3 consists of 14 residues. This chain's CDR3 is CASSLVGGAETQYF. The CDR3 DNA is TGTGCCAGCAGCTTAGTAGGAGGGGCGGAGACCCAGTACTTC.

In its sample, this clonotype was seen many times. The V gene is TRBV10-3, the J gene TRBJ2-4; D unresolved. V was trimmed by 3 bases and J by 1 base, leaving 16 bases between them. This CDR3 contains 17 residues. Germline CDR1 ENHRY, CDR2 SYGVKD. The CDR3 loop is CAISESGTKAAKNIQYF. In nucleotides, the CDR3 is TGTGCCATCAGTGAATCTGGAACCAAGGCGGCCAAAAACATTCAGTACTTC.

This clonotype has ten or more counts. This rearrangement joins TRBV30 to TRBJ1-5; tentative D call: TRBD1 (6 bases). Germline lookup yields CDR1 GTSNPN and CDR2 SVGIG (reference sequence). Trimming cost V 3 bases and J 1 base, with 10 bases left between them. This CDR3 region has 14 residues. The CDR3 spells CAWSRTVSNQPQHF. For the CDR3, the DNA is TGTGCCTGGAGCCGGACAGTGAGCAATCAGCCCCAGCATTTT.

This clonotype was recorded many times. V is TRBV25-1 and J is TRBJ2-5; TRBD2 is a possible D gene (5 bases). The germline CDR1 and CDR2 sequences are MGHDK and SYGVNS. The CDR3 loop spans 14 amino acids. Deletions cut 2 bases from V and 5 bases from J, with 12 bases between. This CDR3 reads CASSERGTTETQYF. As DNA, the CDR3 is TGTGCCAGCAGTGAACGGGGTACTACGGAGACCCAGTACTTC.

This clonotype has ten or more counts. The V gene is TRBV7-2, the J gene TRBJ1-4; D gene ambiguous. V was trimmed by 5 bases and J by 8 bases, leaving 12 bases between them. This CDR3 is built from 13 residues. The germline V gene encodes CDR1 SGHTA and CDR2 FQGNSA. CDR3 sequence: CASSHRPIEKLFF. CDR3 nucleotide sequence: TGTGCCAGCAGCCACCGGCCCATAGAAAAACTGTTTTTT.

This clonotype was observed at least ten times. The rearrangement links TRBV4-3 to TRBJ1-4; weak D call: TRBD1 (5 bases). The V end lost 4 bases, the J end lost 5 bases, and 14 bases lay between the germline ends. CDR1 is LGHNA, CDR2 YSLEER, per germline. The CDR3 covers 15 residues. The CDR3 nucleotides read TGCGCCAGCAGCCCTCAGGGAGTAGGGAATGAAAAACTGTTTTTT. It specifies CASSPQGVGNEKLFF.

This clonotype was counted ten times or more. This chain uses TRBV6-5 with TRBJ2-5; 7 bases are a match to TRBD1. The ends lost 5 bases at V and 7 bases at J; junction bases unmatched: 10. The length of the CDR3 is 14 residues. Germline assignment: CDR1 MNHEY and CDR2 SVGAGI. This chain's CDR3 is CASSTGTAVRTQYF. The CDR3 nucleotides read TGTGCCAGCAGTACCGGGACAGCCGTTAGGACCCAGTACTTC.

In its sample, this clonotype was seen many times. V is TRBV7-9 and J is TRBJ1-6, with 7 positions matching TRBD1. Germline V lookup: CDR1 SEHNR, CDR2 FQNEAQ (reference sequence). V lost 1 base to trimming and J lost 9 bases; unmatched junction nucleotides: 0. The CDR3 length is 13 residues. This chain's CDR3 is CASSLGQGSPLHF. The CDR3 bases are TGTGCCAGCAGCTTAGGACAGGGTTCACCCCTCCACTTT.

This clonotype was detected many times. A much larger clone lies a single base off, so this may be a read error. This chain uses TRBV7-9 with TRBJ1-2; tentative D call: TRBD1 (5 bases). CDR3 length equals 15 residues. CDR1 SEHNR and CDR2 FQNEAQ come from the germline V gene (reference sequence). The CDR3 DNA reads TGTGCCAGCAGCCGGGACGGGGATTTTGACTATGGCTACCCCTTC. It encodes CASSRDGDFDYGYPF.

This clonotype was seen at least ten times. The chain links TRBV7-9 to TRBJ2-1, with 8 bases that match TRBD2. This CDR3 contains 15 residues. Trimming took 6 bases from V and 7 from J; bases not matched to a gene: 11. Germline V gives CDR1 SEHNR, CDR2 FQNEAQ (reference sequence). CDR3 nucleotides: TGTGCCAGCAGGTCGGAGGCGGGAGGACCAAATGAGCAGTTCTTC. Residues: CASRSEAGGPNEQFF. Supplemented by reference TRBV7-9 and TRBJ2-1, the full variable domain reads DTGVSQNPRHKITKRGQNVTFRCDPISEHNRLYWYRQTLGQGPEFLTYFQNEAQLEKSRLLSDRFSAERPKGSFSTLEIQRTEQGDSAMYLCASRSEAGGPNEQFFGPGTRLTVL.

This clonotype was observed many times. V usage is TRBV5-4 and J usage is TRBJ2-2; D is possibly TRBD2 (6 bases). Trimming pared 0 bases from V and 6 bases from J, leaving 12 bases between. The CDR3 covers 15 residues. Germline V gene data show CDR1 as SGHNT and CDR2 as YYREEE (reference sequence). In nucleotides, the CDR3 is TGTGCCAGCAGCTTGGCCGGGACTCGAGCCGGGGAGCTGTTTTTT. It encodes CASSLAGTRAGELFF.

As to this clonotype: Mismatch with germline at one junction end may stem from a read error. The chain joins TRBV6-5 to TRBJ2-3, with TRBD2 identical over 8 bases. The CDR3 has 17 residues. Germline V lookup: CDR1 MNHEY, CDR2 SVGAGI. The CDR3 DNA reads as TGTGCCAGCAGTCACTCGACCCCGGGAGGGCCCGAAGATACGCAGTATTTT. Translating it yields CASSHSTPGGPEDTQYF.

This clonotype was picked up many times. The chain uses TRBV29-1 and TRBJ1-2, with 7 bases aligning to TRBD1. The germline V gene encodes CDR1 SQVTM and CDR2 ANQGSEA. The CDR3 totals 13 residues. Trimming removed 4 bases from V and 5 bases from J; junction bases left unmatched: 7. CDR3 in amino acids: CSVVETGRYGYTF. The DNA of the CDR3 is TGCAGCGTTGTGGAGACAGGGAGGTATGGCTACACCTTC.

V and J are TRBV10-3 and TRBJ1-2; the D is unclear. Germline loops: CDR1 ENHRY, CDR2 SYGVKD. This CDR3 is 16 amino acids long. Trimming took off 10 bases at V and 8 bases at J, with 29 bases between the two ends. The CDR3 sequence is CATRTLEVRHSRGYTF. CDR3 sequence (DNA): TGTGCCACCAGGACCCTCGAGGTGAGACACTCCCGGGGCTACACCTTC.